Following are 21 T cell receptor beta chains from one sample sequenced in a study of blood T cell repertoires in COVID-19. Profiled with immunoSEQ multiplex PCR; TCRdb holds only in-frame clones, not every one. Among about 330,000 clones listed, more than 75% were seen once. Sequencing input: PBMCs or T cells enriched from blood (not recorded which). Source of these receptors: a woman aged 18-35 years who had recovered from COVID-19.

The chain has TRBV19 and TRBJ1-1; no reliable D call. In germline, CDR1 is LNHDA, CDR2 SQIVND (reference sequence). The CDR3 consists of 16 residues. The germline V and J ends were trimmed by 7 bases and 5 bases, with 23 bases remaining between them. Here the CDR3 reads CASIQTRYYRGTEAFF. The CDR3 nucleotides read TGTGCCAGTATCCAGACGCGCTACTATCGAGGGACTGAAGCTTTCTTT.

This rearrangement joins TRBV2 to TRBJ1-6; tentatively, D is TRBD1 (5 bases). V was shortened by 4 bases and J by 8 bases, with 12 bases between the two germline ends. The CDR3 covers 14 residues. From germline, CDR1 is SNHLY and CDR2 FYNNEI. In nucleotides, the CDR3 is TGTGCCAGCAGTGGGCCGGGGGGTCATTCACCCCTCCACTTT. Translation gives CASSGPGGHSPLHF.

The chain uses TRBV7-9 and TRBJ1-1; possibly TRBD1 for D (6 bases). The CDR3 has 16 amino acids. CDR1 SEHNR and CDR2 FQNEAQ come from the germline V gene (reference sequence). V lost 3 bases to trimming and J lost 10 bases, with 24 bases between them. CDR3 loop: CASSFGPGQGRLGAFF. The CDR3 nucleotides are TGTGCCAGCAGCTTCGGTCCGGGACAAGGGCGGTTGGGAGCTTTCTTT. The whole variable domain, filled in from reference TRBV7-9 and TRBJ1-1, reads DTGVSQNPRHKITKRGQNVTFRCDPISEHNRLYWYRQTLGQGPEFLTYFQNEAQLEKSRLLSDRFSAERPKGSFSTLEIQRTEQGDSAMYLCASSFGPGQGRLGAFFGQGTRLTVV.

The chain links TRBV4-1 to TRBJ1-5; D is undetermined. The CDR3 totals 16 residues. Germline V gene lookup returns CDR1 MGHRA and CDR2 YSYEKL. The V end was cut by 0 bases, the J end by 7 bases, with 16 bases between. The CDR3 region has the DNA TGCGCCAGCAGCCAAGATTTCGGATCCATGGAGCAGCCCCAGCATTTT. Its translation: CASSQDFGSMEQPQHF.

This rearrangement joins TRBV9 to TRBJ1-3; D not certain. Germline CDR1 SGDLS, CDR2 YYNGEE. CDR3 length equals 13 residues. Trimming stripped 3 bases from V and 2 bases from J, with 6 bases between. CDR3 sequence: CASSAPAGNTIYF. As DNA, the CDR3 is TGTGCCAGCAGCGCCCCAGCTGGAAACACCATATATTTT.

The chain has TRBV9 and TRBJ2-5; D gene uncertain. The CDR3 is made up of 14 amino acids. V was clipped by 3 bases and J by 5 bases, with 14 bases between them. Germline CDR1 and CDR2: SGDLS and YYNGEE. The CDR3 DNA sequence: TGTGCCAGCAGCGCGCAGACATTTGCCGAGACCCAGTACTTC. Translating gives CASSAQTFAETQYF.

V is TRBV28 and J is TRBJ1-3, with D possibly being TRBD1 (6 bases). Trimming took 4 bases from V and 2 from J, leaving 15 bases between them. The CDR3 sequence is 16 residues long. Germline V CDR1 and CDR2: MDHEN, SYDVKM. CDR3: CASSSPTGLTGNTIYF. CDR3 nucleotide sequence: TGTGCCAGCAGTTCTCCGACAGGTCTCACTGGAAACACCATATATTTT. Looking up the rest from reference TRBV28 and TRBJ1-3 gives the full variable domain: DVKVTQSSRYLVKRTGEKVFLECVQDMDHENMFWYRQDPGLGLRLIYFSYDVKMKEKGDIPEGYSVSREKKERFSLILESASTNQTSMYLCASSSPTGLTGNTIYFGEGSWLTVV.

DNA of the CDR3: TGTGCCAGCAGCTTATTCACACCGGGACAGGGGTGGGGAAACACTGAAGCTTTCTTT. Translating gives CASSLFTPGQGWGNTEAFF. The gene calls are TRBV7-9 and TRBJ1-1; 10 bases agree with TRBD1. Germline V lookup: CDR1 SEHNR, CDR2 FQNEAQ (reference sequence). The CDR3 has 19 amino acids. Trimming removed 2 bases from V and 2 bases from J; junction bases left unmatched: 14.

The chain uses TRBV6-5 and TRBJ1-4; 7 bases are a match to TRBD1. V lost 6 bases and J lost 4; bases outside the gene matches: 8. Germline V gives CDR1 MNHEY, CDR2 SVGAGI. This CDR3 is 15 amino acids long. CDR3: CASSLQGGDNEKLFF. The DNA of the CDR3 is TGTGCCAGCAGCCTCCAGGGGGGCGATAATGAAAAACTGTTTTTT.

To note about this clone: Other DNA sequences in this specimen translate into the identical CDR3. This chain joins TRBV12-3 or TRBV12-4 and TRBJ1-1; D ambiguous. This CDR3 has 11 residues. Trimming shortened V by 5 bases and J by 5 bases, and 6 bases separated the two germline ends. CDR3: CASSRSTEAFF. For the CDR3, the DNA is TGTGCCAGCAGTCGGTCAACTGAAGCTTTCTTT.

V is TRBV4-1 and J is TRBJ2-7, with no clear D. V dropped 4 bases and J dropped 5 bases, with 15 bases sitting between them. The CDR3 spans 14 residues. The germline V gene has CDR1 MGHRA and CDR2 YSYEKL. The CDR3 coding sequence is TGCGCCAGCAGCCCGACAAAGCTTATCCACGAGCAGTACTTC. Encoded protein: CASSPTKLIHEQYF.

The rearrangement links TRBV6-1 to TRBJ1-6, with D maybe TRBD1 (5 bases). Trimming pared 4 bases from V and 7 bases from J, leaving 17 bases between. Germline V gene data show CDR1 as MNHNS and CDR2 as SASEGT. The CDR3 spans 16 residues. The DNA of the CDR3 is TGTGCCAGCAGTGGGGGGAGGGTTGGGTTCAATTCACCCCTCCACTTT. Protein product: CASSGGRVGFNSPLHF.

The chain combines TRBV5-8 with TRBJ1-1, with D possibly matching TRBD1 (5 bases). Trimming cost V 3 bases and J 3 bases, with 21 bases left between them. This CDR3 contains 17 residues. Germline V CDR1 and CDR2: SGHTS, YDEGEE. DNA of the CDR3: TGTGCCAGCAGCTCGATAACCCGAACGGAGGGGTACACTGAAGCTTTCTTT. It specifies CASSSITRTEGYTEAFF.

The rearrangement uses TRBV5-1 and TRBJ2-1; weak D call: TRBD2 (6 bases). The germline gives CDR1 SGHRS, CDR2 YFSETQ. Trimming stripped 0 bases from V and 5 bases from J, with 9 bases between. The CDR3 is 14 amino acids. The CDR3: CASSLVAGHNEQFF. The DNA for the CDR3 is TGCGCCAGCAGCTTGGTTGCGGGACACAATGAGCAGTTCTTC.

The rearrangement links TRBV6-5 to TRBJ2-3; D might be TRBD2 (7 bases). V shed 7 bases and J shed 7 bases, with 15 bases lying between them. Looked up from germline, CDR1 is MNHEY and CDR2 is SVGAGI. The CDR3 consists of 13 residues. CDR3 DNA sequence: TGTGCCAGCAAAGGAGGGGGGGTTTATACGCAGTATTTT. It specifies CASKGGGVYTQYF.

The J gene is TRBJ1-3, the V gene TRBV18; 7 bases fit TRBD1. Trimming removed 3 bases from V and 6 bases from J; junction bases left unmatched: 5. The germline V gene encodes CDR1 KGHSH and CDR2 LQKENI. This CDR3 is built from 14 residues. Written as DNA, the CDR3 is TGTGCCAGCTCACCTGCCAGGGGGGAAAACACCATATATTTT. Encoded protein: CASSPARGENTIYF.

The chain has TRBV2 and TRBJ1-5, with D possibly matching TRBD1 (5 bases). Germline V CDR1 and CDR2: SNHLY, FYNNEI. The CDR3 totals 14 residues. Trimming shortened V by 3 bases and J by 1 base, and 7 bases separated the two germline ends. For the CDR3, the DNA is TGTGCCAGCAGTGATCGGGGGAGCAATCAGCCCCAGCATTTT. Translation: CASSDRGSNQPQHF.

The chain joins TRBV28 to TRBJ2-7, with D perhaps TRBD2 (5 bases). The CDR3 is made up of 13 amino acids. CDR1 is MDHEN and CDR2 is SYDVKM in the germline V gene. V was shortened by 5 bases and J by 6 bases, with 14 bases between the two germline ends. The DNA of the CDR3 is TGTGCCAGCAGTGCTCCTACTAGTTTCGAGCAGTACTTC. It translates to CASSAPTSFEQYF.

The chain joins TRBV5-6 to TRBJ1-6; D gene ambiguous. Germline V gene lookup returns CDR1 SGHDT and CDR2 YYEEEE. The CDR3 runs to 14 residues. The V gene lost 5 bases and the J gene lost 5 bases, with 11 bases spanning the gap. In DNA form, the CDR3 reads TGTGCCAGCAGTTTCCCCAGGAATAATTCACCCCTCCACTTT. It is translated as CASSFPRNNSPLHF.

J is TRBJ1-5 and V is TRBV23-1; no clear D. TRBV23-1 is an ORF, and what it does is uncertain. The length of the CDR3 is 14 residues. V gave up 8 bases and J gave up 9 bases, with 20 bases separating them. This CDR3 is CASGPRRLIGPQHF. In DNA, the CDR3 is TGCGCCAGCGGCCCTAGGAGATTAATCGGGCCCCAGCATTTT.

This clone was seen only a few times. This chain uses TRBV13 with TRBJ1-2; 9 bases align to TRBD1. The V gene's germline CDR1 is PRHDT and CDR2 FYEKMQ (reference sequence). The CDR3 covers 15 residues. The J segment lost 5 bases and the V segment lost 3 bases, leaving 7 bases of the junction unmatched. CDR3 region: CASSFLPDRGYGYTF. CDR3 coding DNA: TGTGCCAGCAGCTTCCTTCCCGACAGGGGGTATGGCTACACCTTC.